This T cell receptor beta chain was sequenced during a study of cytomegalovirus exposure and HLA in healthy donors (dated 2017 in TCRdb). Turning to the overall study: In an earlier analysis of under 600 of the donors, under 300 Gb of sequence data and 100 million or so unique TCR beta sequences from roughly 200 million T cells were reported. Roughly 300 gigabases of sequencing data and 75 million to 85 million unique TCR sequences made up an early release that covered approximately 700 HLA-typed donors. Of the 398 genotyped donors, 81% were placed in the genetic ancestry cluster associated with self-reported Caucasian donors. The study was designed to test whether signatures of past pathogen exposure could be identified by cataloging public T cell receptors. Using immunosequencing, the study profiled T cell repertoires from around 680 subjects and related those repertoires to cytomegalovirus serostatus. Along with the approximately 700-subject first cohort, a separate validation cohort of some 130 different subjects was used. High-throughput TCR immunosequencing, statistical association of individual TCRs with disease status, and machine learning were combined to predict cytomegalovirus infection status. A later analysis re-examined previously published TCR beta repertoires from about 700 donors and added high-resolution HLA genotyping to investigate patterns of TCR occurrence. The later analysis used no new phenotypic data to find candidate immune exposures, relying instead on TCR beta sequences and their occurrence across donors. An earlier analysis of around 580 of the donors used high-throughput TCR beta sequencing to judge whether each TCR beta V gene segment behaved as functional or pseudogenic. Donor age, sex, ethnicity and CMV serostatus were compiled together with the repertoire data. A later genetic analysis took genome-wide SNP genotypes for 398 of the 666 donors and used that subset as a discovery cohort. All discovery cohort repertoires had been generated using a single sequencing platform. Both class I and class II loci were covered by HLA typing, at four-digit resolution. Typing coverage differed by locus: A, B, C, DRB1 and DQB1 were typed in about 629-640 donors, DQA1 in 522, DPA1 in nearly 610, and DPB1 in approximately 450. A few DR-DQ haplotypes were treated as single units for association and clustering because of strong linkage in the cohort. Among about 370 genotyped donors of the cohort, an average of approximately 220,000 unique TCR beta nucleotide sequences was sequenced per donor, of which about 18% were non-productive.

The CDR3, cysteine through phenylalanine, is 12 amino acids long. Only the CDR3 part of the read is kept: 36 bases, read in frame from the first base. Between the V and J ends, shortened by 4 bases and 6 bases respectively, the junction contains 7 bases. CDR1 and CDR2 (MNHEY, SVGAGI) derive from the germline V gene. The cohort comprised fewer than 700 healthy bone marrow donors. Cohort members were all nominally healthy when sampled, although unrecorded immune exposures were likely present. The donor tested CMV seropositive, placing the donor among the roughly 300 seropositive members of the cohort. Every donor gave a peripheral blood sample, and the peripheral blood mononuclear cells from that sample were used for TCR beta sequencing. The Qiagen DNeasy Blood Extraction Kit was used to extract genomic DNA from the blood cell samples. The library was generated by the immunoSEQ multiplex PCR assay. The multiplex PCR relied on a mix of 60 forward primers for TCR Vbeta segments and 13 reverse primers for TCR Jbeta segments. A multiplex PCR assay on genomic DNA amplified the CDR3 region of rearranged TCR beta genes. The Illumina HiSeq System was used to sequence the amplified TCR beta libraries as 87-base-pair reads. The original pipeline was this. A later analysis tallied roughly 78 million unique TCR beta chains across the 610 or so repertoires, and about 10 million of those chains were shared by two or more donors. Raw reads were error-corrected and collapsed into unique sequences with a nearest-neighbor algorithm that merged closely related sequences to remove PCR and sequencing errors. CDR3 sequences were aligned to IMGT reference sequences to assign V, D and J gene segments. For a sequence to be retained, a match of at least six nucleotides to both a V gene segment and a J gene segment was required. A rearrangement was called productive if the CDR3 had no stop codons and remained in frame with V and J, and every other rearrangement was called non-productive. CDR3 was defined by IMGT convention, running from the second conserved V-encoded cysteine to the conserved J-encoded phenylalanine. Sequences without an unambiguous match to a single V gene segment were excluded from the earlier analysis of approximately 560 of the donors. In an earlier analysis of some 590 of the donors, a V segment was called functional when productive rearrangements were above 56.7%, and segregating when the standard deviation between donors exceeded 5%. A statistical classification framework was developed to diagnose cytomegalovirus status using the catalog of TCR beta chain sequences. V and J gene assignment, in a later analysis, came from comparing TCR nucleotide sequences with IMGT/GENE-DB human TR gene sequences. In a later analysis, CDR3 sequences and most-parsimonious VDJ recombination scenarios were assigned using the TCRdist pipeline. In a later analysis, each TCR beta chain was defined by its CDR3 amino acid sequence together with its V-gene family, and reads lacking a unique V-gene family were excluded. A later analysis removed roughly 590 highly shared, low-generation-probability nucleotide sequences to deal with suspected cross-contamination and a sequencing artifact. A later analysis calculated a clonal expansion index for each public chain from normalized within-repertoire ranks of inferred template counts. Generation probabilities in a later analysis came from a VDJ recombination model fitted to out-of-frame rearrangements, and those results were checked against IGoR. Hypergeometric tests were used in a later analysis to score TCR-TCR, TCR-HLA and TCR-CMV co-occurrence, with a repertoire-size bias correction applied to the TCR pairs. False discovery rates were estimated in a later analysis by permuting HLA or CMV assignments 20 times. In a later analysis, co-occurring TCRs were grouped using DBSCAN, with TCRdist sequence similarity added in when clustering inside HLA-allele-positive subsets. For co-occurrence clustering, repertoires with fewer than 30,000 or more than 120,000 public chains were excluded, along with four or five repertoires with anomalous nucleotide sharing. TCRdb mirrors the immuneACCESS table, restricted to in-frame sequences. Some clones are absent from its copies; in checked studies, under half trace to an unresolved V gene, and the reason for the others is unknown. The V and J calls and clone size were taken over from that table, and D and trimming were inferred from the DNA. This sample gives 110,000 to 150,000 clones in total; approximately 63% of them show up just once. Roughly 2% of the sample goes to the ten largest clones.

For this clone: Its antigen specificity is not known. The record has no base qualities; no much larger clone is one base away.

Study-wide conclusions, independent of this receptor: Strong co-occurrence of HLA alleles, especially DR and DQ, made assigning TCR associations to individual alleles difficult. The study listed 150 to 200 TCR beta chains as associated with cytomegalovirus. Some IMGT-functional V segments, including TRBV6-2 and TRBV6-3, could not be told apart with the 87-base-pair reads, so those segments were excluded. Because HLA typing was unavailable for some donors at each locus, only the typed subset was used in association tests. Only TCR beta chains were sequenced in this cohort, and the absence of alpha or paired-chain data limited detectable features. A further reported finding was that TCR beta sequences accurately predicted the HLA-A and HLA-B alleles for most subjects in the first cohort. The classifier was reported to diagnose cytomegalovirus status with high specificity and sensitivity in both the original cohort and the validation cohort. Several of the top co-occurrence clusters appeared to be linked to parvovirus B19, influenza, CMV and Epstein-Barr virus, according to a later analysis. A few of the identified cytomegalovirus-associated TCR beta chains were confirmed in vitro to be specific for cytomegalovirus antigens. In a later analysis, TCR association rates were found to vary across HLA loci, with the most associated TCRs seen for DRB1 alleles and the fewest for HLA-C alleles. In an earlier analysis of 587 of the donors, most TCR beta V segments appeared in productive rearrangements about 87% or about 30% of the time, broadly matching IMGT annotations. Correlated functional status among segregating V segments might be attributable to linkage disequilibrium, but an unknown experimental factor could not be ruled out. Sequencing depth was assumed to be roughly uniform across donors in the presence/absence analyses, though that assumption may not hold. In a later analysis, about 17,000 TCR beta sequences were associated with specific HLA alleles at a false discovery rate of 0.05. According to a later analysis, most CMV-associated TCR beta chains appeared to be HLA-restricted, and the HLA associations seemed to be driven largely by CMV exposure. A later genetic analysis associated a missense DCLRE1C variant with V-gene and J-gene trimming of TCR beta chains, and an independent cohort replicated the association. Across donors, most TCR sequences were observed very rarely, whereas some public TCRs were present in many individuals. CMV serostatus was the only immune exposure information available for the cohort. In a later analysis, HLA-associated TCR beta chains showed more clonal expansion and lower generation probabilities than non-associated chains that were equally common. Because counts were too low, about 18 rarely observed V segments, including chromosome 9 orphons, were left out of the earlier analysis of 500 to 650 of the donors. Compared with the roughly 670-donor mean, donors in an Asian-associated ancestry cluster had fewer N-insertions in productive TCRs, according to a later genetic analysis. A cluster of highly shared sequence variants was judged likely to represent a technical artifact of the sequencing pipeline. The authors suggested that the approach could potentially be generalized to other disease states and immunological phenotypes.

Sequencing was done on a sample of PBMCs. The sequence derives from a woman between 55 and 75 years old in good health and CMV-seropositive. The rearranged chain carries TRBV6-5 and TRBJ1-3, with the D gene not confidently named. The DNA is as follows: TGTGCCAGCAGTTCCGGGTTAAACACCATATATTTT. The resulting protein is CASSSGLNTIYF.